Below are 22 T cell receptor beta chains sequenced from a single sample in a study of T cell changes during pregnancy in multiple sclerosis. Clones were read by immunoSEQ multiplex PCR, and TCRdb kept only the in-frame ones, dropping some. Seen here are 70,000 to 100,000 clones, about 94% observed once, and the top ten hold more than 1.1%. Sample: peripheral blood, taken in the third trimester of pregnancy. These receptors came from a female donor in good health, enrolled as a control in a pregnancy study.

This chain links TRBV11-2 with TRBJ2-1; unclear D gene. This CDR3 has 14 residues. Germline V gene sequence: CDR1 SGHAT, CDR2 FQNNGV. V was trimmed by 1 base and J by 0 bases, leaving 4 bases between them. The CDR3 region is CASSLGGSYNEQFF. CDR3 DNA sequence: TGTGCCAGCAGCTTAGGCGGCTCCTACAATGAGCAGTTCTTC. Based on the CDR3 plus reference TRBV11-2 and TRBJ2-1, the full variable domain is EAGVAQSPRYKIIEKRQSVAFWCNPISGHATLYWYQQILGQGPKLLIQFQNNGVVDDSQLPKDRFSAERLKGVDSTLKIQPAKLEDSAVYLCASSLGGSYNEQFFGPGTRLTVL.

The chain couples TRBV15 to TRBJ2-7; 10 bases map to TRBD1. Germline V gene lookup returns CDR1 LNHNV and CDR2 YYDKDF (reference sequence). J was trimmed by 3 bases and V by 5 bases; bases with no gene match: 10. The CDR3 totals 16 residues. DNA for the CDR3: TGTGCCACCAGCGAGAGTAGGGGACAGGGGATCTACGAGCAGTACTTC. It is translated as CATSESRGQGIYEQYF.

CDR3 region: CASSQDLDQPQHF. The CDR3 region has the DNA TGTGCCAGCAGCCAAGATCTTGATCAGCCCCAGCATTTT. The chain uses TRBV4-2 and TRBJ1-5, with D unresolved. In germline, CDR1 is LGHNA, CDR2 YNFKEQ. V was trimmed by 0 bases and J by 5 bases, leaving 5 bases between them. CDR3 size: 13 residues.

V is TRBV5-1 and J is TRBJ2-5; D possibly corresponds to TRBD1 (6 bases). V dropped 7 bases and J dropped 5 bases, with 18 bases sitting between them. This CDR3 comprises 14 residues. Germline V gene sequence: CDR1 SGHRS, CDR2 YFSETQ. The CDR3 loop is CASAKQGPRETQYF. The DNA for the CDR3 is TGCGCCAGCGCGAAACAGGGCCCCAGGGAGACCCAGTACTTC.

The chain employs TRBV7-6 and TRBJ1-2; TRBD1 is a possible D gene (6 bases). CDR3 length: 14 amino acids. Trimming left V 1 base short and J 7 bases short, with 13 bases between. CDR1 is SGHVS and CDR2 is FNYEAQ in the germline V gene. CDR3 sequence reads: CASSLEAGDGGYTF. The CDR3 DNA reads TGTGCCAGCAGCTTAGAGGCAGGGGACGGTGGCTACACCTTC.

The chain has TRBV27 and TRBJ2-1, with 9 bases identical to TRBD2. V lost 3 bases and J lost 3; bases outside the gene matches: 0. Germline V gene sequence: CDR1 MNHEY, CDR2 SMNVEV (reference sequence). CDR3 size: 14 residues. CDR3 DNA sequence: TGTGCCAGCAGTTTGACTAGCGGCTACAATGAGCAGTTCTTC. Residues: CASSLTSGYNEQFF.

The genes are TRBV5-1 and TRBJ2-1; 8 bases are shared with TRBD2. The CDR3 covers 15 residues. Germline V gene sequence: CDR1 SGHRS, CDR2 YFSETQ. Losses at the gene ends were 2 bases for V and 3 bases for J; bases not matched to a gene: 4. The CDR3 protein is CASSFYSGIYNEQFF. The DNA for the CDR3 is TGCGCCAGCAGCTTTTATAGCGGGATCTACAATGAGCAGTTCTTC.

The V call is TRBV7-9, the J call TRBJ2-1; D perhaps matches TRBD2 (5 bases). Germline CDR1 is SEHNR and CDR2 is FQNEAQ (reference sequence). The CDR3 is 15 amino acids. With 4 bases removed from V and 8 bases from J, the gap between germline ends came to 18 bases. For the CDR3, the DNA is TGTGCCAGCAGCTCCGGTTTCGTAGCGTTGGATGAGCAGTTCTTC. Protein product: CASSSGFVALDEQFF.

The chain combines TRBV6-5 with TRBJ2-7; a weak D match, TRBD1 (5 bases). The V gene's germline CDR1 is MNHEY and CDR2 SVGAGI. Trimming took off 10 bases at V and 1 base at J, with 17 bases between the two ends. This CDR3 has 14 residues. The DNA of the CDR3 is TGTGCCACTACCACAGGCGCCGGGTCCTACGAGCAGTACTTC. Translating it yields CATTTGAGSYEQYF.

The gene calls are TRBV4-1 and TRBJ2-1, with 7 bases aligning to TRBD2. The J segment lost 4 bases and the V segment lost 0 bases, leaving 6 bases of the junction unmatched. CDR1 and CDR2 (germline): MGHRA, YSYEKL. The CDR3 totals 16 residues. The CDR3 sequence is CASSQDRASGYNEQFF. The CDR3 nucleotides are TGCGCCAGCAGCCAAGATAGGGCTAGCGGATACAATGAGCAGTTCTTC.

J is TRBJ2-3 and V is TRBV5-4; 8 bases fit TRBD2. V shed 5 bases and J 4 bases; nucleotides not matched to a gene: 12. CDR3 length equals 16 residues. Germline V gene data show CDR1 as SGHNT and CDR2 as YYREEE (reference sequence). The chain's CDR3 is CASSYTGTSLADTQYF. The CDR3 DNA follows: TGTGCCAGCAGTTACACCGGGACTAGTTTAGCAGATACGCAGTATTTT.

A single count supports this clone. The CDR3 nucleotides are TGTGCCAGCAGCCCCAGCCGGACAGGTGCAACTAATGAAAAACTGTTTTTT. Its protein product is CASSPSRTGATNEKLFF. This chain connects TRBV7-2 to TRBJ1-4, with TRBD1 matching 7 bases. V was clipped by 5 bases and J by 0 bases; unmatched bases: 9. This CDR3 has 17 residues. Germline lookup yields CDR1 SGHTA and CDR2 FQGNSA.

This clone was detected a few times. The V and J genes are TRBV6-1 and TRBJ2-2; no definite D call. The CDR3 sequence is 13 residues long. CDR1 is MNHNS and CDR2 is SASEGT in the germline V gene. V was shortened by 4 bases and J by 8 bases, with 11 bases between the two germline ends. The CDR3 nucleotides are TGTGCCAGCAGTGCCCTATGGGCGGGGGAGCTGTTTTTT. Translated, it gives CASSALWAGELFF.

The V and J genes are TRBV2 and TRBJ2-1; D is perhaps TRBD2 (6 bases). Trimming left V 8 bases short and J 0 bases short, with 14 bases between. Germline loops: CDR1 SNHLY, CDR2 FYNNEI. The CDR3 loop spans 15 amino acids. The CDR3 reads CASGSEGRSYNEQFF. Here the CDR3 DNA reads TGTGCCAGCGGATCGGAGGGTCGCTCCTACAATGAGCAGTTCTTC.

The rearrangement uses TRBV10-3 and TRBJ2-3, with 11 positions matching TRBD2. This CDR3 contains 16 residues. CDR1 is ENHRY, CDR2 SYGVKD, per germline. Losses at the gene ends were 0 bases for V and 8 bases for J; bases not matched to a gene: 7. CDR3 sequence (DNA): TGTGCCATCAGTGAGTCAACTAGCGGGAGCTTGGGTACGCAGTATTTT. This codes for CAISESTSGSLGTQYF.

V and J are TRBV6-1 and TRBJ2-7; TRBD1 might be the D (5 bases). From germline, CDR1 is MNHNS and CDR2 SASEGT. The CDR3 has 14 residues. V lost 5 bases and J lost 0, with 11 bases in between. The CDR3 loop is CASSLSGYSYEQYF. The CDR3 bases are TGTGCCAGCAGTCTTTCAGGGTACTCCTACGAGCAGTACTTC.

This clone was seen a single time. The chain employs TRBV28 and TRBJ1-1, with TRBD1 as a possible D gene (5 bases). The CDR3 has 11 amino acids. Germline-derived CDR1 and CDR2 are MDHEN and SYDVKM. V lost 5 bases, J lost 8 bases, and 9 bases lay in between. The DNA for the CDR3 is TGTGCCAGCAGTGTCGACAGCGAAGCTTTCTTT. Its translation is CASSVDSEAFF.

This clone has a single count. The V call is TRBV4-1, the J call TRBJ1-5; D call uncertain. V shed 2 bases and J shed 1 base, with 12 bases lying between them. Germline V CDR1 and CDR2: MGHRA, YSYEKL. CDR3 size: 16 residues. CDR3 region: CASSQIKGESNQPQHF. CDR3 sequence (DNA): TGCGCCAGCAGCCAAATCAAGGGAGAAAGCAATCAGCCCCAGCATTTT.

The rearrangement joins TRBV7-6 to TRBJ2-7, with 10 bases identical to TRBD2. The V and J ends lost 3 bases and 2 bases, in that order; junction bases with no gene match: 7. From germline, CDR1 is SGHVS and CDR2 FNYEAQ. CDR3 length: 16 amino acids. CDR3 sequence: CASSFGTSDGAYEQYF. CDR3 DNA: TGTGCCAGCAGCTTTGGGACTAGCGACGGGGCCTACGAGCAGTACTTC.

The CDR3 bases are TGTGCCAGCAGCTTGGCGACCACTAGCGGGAATGAGCAGTTCTTC. This sequence encodes CASSLATTSGNEQFF. The chain couples TRBV5-8 to TRBJ2-1; 9 positions agree with TRBD2. The CDR3 spans 15 residues. Per germline, CDR1 SGHTS and CDR2 YDEGEE. The V gene end was trimmed by 0 bases and the J gene end by 7 bases; junction bases not matched to a gene: 5.

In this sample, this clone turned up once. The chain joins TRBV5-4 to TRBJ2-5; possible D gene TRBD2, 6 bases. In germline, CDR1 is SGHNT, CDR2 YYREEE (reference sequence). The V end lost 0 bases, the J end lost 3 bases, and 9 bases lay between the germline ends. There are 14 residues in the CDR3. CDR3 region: CASSLVGGEETQYF. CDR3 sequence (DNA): TGTGCCAGCAGCTTGGTGGGGGGAGAAGAGACCCAGTACTTC.

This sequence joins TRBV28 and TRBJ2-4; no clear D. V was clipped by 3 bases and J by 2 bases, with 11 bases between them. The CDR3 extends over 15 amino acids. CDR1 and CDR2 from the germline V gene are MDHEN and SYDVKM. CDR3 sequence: CASSFWQETKNIQYF. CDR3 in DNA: TGTGCCAGCAGTTTTTGGCAGGAAACCAAAAACATTCAGTACTTC. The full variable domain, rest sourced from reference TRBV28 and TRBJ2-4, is DVKVTQSSRYLVKRTGEKVFLECVQDMDHENMFWYRQDPGLGLRLIYFSYDVKMKEKGDIPEGYSVSREKKERFSLILESASTNQTSMYLCASSFWQETKNIQYFGAGTRLSVL.